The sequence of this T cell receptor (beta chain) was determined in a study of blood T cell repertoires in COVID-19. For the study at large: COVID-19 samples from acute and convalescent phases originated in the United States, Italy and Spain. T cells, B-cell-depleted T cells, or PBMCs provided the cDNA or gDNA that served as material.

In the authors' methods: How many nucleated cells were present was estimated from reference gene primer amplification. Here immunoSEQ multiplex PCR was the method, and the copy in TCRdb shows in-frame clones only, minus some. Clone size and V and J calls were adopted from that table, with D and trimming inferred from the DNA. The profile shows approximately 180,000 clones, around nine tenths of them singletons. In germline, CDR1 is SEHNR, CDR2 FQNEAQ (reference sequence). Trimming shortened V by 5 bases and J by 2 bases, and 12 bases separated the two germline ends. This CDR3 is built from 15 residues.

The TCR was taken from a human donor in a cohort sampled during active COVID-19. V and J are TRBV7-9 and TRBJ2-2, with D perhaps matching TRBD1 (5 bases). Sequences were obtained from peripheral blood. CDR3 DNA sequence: TGTGCCAGCAGCAACACTACAGGAAACACCGGGGAGCTGTTTTTT. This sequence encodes CASSNTTGNTGELFF.